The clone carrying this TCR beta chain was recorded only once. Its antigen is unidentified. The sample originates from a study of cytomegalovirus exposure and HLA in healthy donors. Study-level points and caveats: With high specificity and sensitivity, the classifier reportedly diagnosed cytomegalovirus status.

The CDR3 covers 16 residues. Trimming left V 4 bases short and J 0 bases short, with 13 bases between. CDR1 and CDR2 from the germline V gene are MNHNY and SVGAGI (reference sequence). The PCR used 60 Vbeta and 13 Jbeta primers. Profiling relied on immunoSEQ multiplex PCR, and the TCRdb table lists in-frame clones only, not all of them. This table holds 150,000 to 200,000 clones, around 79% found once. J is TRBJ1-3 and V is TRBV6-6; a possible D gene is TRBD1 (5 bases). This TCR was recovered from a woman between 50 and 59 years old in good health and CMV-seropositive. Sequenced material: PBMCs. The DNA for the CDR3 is TGTGCCAGCAGTTTCCAGGGCCCCTTCTCTGGAAACACCATATATTTT. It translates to CASSFQGPFSGNTIYF.